This entry lists 32 T cell receptor beta chains sequenced from one sample in a study of CD8+CD57+ T cells in acquired aplastic anemia. CDR3 and TCR beta VDJ profiling relied on genomic DNA as the template. A single record per CDR3 protein comes from TCRdb applying MiXCR to the reads. The table lists about 150,000 distinct CDR3 sequences, less than 45% of them singletons. The sample consisted of sorted CD4+, CD8+, or CD8+CD57+ T cells (not recorded which) from PBMCs. These TCRs come from a human donor in good health, serving as a control.

This clonotype has at least ten counts. The gene calls are TRBV6-6 and TRBJ1-2, with TRBD1 matching over 11 bases. V lost 2 bases to trimming and J lost 4 bases; unmatched junction nucleotides: 6. CDR3 size: 16 residues. CDR1 is MNHNY and CDR2 is SVGAGI in the germline V gene (reference sequence). The CDR3 coding sequence is TGTGCCAGCAGTTACATAAGGACAGGGGGCGGCTATGGCTACACCTTC. This codes for CASSYIRTGGGYGYTF.

As DNA, the CDR3 is TGTGCCACCTGGACAGGGTCCGGTGAGCAGTTCTTC. Its protein is CATWTGSGEQFF. The chain combines TRBV10-3 with TRBJ2-1; 8 positions agree with TRBD1. Germline V gene data show CDR1 as ENHRY and CDR2 as SYGVKD. This CDR3 is built from 12 residues. V gave up 10 bases and J gave up 9 bases; unmatched junction bases: 8.

Turning to this clonotype: This may be a read error, as it is one base from a much larger clone. As the CDR3 is not closed by the conserved phenylalanine or tryptophan, this likely results from a read error. The V call is TRBV5-1, the J call TRBJ2-7; 12 bases match TRBD1. Germline V gives CDR1 SGHRS, CDR2 YFSETQ. This CDR3 has 15 amino acids. Trimming cost V 4 bases and J 4 bases; bases outside gene matches: 6. CDR3 coding DNA: TGCGCCAGCAGCGGGGGGACAGGGGGCGGTTACGAGCAGTACCTC. This encodes CASSGGTGGGYEQYL.

The chain recombines TRBV11-1 with TRBJ2-7, with TRBD2 matching 11 bases. From germline, CDR1 is SGHAT and CDR2 FQDESV (reference sequence). V was clipped by 1 base and J by 2 bases; unmatched bases: 4. The CDR3 totals 16 residues. CDR3 bases: TGTGCCAGCAGCTTAGTAGGGACTAGCGGTACCTACGAGCAGTACGTC. Its protein is CASSLVGTSGTYEQYV.

This chain uses TRBV2 with TRBJ2-1; the D is unclear. From germline, CDR1 is SNHLY and CDR2 FYNNEI. V was cut by 1 base and J by 8 bases, with 9 bases left in between. The CDR3 totals 13 residues. Here the CDR3 reads CASSEGWADEQFF. CDR3 sequence (DNA): TGTGCCAGCAGTGAAGGGTGGGCTGATGAGCAGTTCTTC.

This clonotype was found a few times. A read error may explain this, as a much larger clone is one base away. A read error is likely, as this CDR3 ends without the conserved phenylalanine or tryptophan. This chain joins TRBV5-4 and TRBJ2-5; either TRBD1 or TRBD2 may supply D (6 bases each). CDR1 and CDR2 from the germline V gene are SGHNT and YYREEE (reference sequence). The CDR3 totals 14 residues. Trimming cost V 3 bases and J 5 bases, with 14 bases left between them. CDR3 coding DNA: TGTGCCAGCAGCTCAAACAGGGAGGTCGAGACCCAGTACTTA. This codes for CASSSNREVETQYL.

The chain couples TRBV19 to TRBJ2-7; D might be TRBD1 (6 bases). Germline CDR1 and CDR2: LNHDA and SQIVND (reference sequence). V was pared by 10 bases and J by 0 bases, with 16 bases between. CDR3 length equals 14 residues. The CDR3 DNA reads TGTGCCAAGCCGACAGGCCTCCTCTCCTACGAGCAGTACTTC. Its protein is CAKPTGLLSYEQYF.

A note on this clonotype: The CDR3 does not end in the conserved phenylalanine or tryptophan, so this is likely a read error. The rearrangement links TRBV19 to TRBJ1-5; 7 bases map to TRBD1. The CDR3 length is 13 residues. The junction had 3 bases not matched to a gene; V was cut back by 6 bases and J by 4 bases. Germline V gives CDR1 LNHDA, CDR2 SQIVND (reference sequence). The CDR3 DNA sequence: TGTGCCAGTAGGCGACAGGGAAATCAGCCCCAGCATCTT. Translating it yields CASRRQGNQPQHL.

This clonotype was seen at least ten times. V usage is TRBV5-1 and J usage is TRBJ2-2; D assignment may be TRBD1 or TRBD2 (5 bases each). V was clipped by 4 bases and J by 7 bases, with 8 bases between them. In germline, CDR1 is SGHRS, CDR2 YFSETQ. The CDR3 totals 12 residues. The DNA of the CDR3 is TGCGCCAGCAGCCTGGGGGACGGGGAGCTGTTTTTT. It translates to CASSLGDGELFF. Filled out from reference TRBV5-1 and TRBJ2-2, the complete variable domain reads KAGVTQTPRYLIKTRGQQVTLSCSPISGHRSVSWYQQTPGQGLQFLFEYFSETQRNKGNFPGRFSGRQFSNSRSEMNVSTLELGDSALYLCASSLGDGELFFGEGSRLTVL.

This clonotype showed up just a few times. V and J are TRBV6-1 and TRBJ1-2; tentative D call: TRBD1 (6 bases). The CDR3 runs 15 residues. Per the germline V gene, CDR1 is MNHNS and CDR2 is SASEGT. V lost 3 bases and J 2 bases, leaving 13 bases between the germline ends. The CDR3 loop is CASSDLGHVNYGYTF. CDR3 nucleotide sequence: TGTGCCAGCAGTGACCTGGGACACGTAAACTATGGCTACACCTTC.

Remarks on this clonotype: A read error is possible here, since a much larger clone lies one base away. The chain employs TRBV3-1 and TRBJ1-1; D is uncertain. The CDR3 is made up of 14 amino acids. Germline loops: CDR1 LGHDT, CDR2 YNNKEL (reference sequence). As DNA, the CDR3 is TGTGCCAGCAGACAAGTACACCCGAACACTGAAGCTTTCTTT. Translation: CASRQVHPNTEAFF.

A remark on this clonotype: A read error is possible here, since a much larger clone lies one base away. The V and J genes are TRBV3-1 and TRBJ1-2; a weak D match, TRBD1 (6 bases). Germline lookup yields CDR1 LGHDT and CDR2 YNNKEL (reference sequence). V lost 5 bases to trimming and J lost 7 bases, with 17 bases between them. The CDR3 runs to 14 residues. Here the CDR3 reads CASSSYQGSGGYTF. CDR3 coding DNA: TGTGCCAGCAGCTCTTACCAGGGGTCTGGTGGCTACACCTTC.

This clonotype was counted at least ten times. The V gene is TRBV7-8, the J gene TRBJ2-1, with 8 positions matching TRBD2. This CDR3 has 14 residues. J was trimmed by 6 bases and V by 2 bases; bases with no gene match: 3. The germline V gene has CDR1 SGHVS and CDR2 FQNEAQ. CDR3 sequence: CASSLREGGNEQFF. Here the CDR3 DNA reads TGTGCCAGCAGCTTACGGGAGGGCGGCAATGAGCAGTTCTTC.

This clonotype has a count of ten or more. The rearrangement joins TRBV2 to TRBJ1-3; D ambiguous. CDR1 and CDR2 (germline): SNHLY, FYNNEI. The CDR3 spans 16 residues. V dropped 6 bases and J dropped 0 bases, with 15 bases sitting between them. CDR3 residues: CASSLTRVYSGNTIYF. The DNA of the CDR3 is TGTGCCAGCAGCCTAACCAGAGTTTACTCTGGAAACACCATATATTTT.

This chain links TRBV10-3 with TRBJ2-5; D call uncertain. From germline, CDR1 is ENHRY and CDR2 SYGVKD. This CDR3 is 12 amino acids long. V lost 3 bases, J lost 5 bases, and 7 bases lay in between. For the CDR3, the DNA is TGTGCCATCAGTGACCCAGAGGAGACCCAGTACTTC. Amino acid sequence: CAISDPEETQYF.

This clonotype was detected ten times or more. The chain uses TRBV10-1 and TRBJ2-1; TRBD1 matches 9 bases. The J segment lost 3 bases and the V segment lost 1 base, leaving 4 bases of the junction unmatched. This CDR3 comprises 16 residues. CDR1 and CDR2 from the germline V gene are WNHNN and SYGVQD (reference sequence). CDR3 nucleotide sequence: TGCGCCAGCAGTGAGTATCGGACAGGGGACTACAATGAGCAGTTCTTC. Residues: CASSEYRTGDYNEQFF.

This clonotype has only a few counts. The chain is built from TRBV20-1 and TRBJ1-1; D is uncertain. With 0 bases removed from V and 3 bases from J, the gap between germline ends came to 11 bases. This CDR3 is built from 14 residues. From germline, CDR1 is DFQATT and CDR2 SNEGSKA (reference sequence). The chain's CDR3 is CSARDSTGDTEAFF. CDR3 nucleotide sequence: TGCAGTGCTAGAGATTCCACGGGTGACACTGAAGCTTTCTTT.

J is TRBJ2-7 and V is TRBV19, with D perhaps matching TRBD2 (5 bases). V was pared by 1 base and J by 6 bases, with 10 bases between. The CDR3 loop spans 13 amino acids. The V gene's germline CDR1 is LNHDA and CDR2 SQIVND (reference sequence). The CDR3 DNA follows: TGTGCCAGTAGTATAGGGCTCGCGGGCGAGCAGTACTTC. This codes for CASSIGLAGEQYF.

This clonotype showed up just a few times. Just one base apart from a much larger clone, this may be a read error. This chain connects TRBV20-1 to TRBJ1-1, with D maybe TRBD1 (6 bases). In germline, CDR1 is DFQATT, CDR2 SNEGSKA (reference sequence). The CDR3 is made up of 14 amino acids. Written as DNA, the CDR3 is TGCAGTGCTAGAGTACAGGGTGGGAACACTGAAGCTTCCTTT. It codes for CSARVQGGNTEASF.

This clonotype was counted ten times or more. The J gene is TRBJ2-5, the V gene TRBV12-3 or TRBV12-4; weak D call: TRBD2 (5 bases). The germline V and J ends were trimmed by 2 bases and 7 bases, with 11 bases remaining between them. This CDR3 contains 13 residues. The CDR3 region has the DNA TGTGCCAGCAGTTTAAAAGGGAGTAGGACCCAGTACTTC. Translating it yields CASSLKGSRTQYF.

This clonotype was observed at least ten times. CDR3: CSARDTGYGYTF. The CDR3 coding sequence is TGCAGTGCTCGGGACACTGGATATGGCTACACCTTC. The V gene is TRBV20-1, the J gene TRBJ1-2; possible D gene TRBD1, 6 bases. V dropped 5 bases and J dropped 5 bases, with 12 bases sitting between them. This CDR3 contains 12 residues. Germline V gene lookup returns CDR1 DFQATT and CDR2 SNEGSKA (reference sequence).

This clonotype was observed at least ten times. J is TRBJ1-1 and V is TRBV5-5; no firm D call. The CDR3 loop spans 14 amino acids. Trimming removed 2 bases from V and 1 base from J, with 9 bases in between. The germline V gene encodes CDR1 SGHKS and CDR2 YYEKEE (reference sequence). CDR3 residues: CASSFGAGNTEAFF. The DNA for the CDR3 is TGTGCCAGCAGCTTTGGAGCAGGGAACACTGAAGCTTTCTTT.

V usage is TRBV9 and J usage is TRBJ2-2; 9 bases align to TRBD2. The CDR3 is made up of 15 amino acids. Looked up from germline, CDR1 is SGDLS and CDR2 is YYNGEE. V was pared by 3 bases and J by 6 bases, with 6 bases of the junction left unmatched. The DNA of the CDR3 is TGTGCCAGCAGCGGTAGCGGGGGCGTGGCCGGGGAGCTGTTTTTT. Protein: CASSGSGGVAGELFF.

As regards this clonotype: One junction end does not reproduce the germline sequence, and a read error may be involved. The chain carries TRBV20-1 and TRBJ2-5, with 11 bases lining up with TRBD2. The CDR3 has 15 amino acids. Per the germline V gene, CDR1 is DFQATT and CDR2 is SNEGSKA (reference sequence). The CDR3: CSAAPLAGAQGTQYF. Here the CDR3 DNA reads TGCAGTGCTGCTCCACTAGCGGGGGCCCAAGGGACCCAGTACTTC.

The chain joins TRBV7-3 to TRBJ2-1; 10 bases fit TRBD1. V gave up 1 base and J gave up 12 bases; unmatched junction bases: 15. Germline V lookup: CDR1 SGHTA, CDR2 FQGTGA. The CDR3 extends over 17 amino acids. The CDR3 region is CASSLSGGDRGTMRQFF. Written as DNA, the CDR3 is TGTGCCAGCAGCTTAAGTGGCGGGGACAGGGGTACAATGAGGCAGTTCTTC.

This clonotype has a count of ten or more. The chain recombines TRBV20-1 with TRBJ1-2, with D perhaps matching TRBD1 (5 bases). V lost 5 bases and J 1 base, leaving 14 bases between the germline ends. There are 14 residues in the CDR3. Per germline, CDR1 DFQATT and CDR2 SNEGSKA (reference sequence). CDR3 nucleotide sequence: TGCAGTGCTGGGATGTTGGGGGATAACTATGGCTACACCTTC. This translates into CSAGMLGDNYGYTF.

The CDR3, as DNA: TGTGCCAGCAGCCAAGAGGGGGCCATCACCCGAGGTGATGGCTACACCTTC. This translates into CASSQEGAITRGDGYTF. The chain is built from TRBV3-1 and TRBJ1-2, with a possible D match to TRBD1 (6 bases). The CDR3 totals 17 residues. Looked up from germline, CDR1 is LGHDT and CDR2 is YNNKEL (reference sequence). With 0 bases removed from V and 6 bases from J, the gap between germline ends came to 20 bases.

The chain employs TRBV14 and TRBJ2-1, with TRBD2 matching over 12 bases. This CDR3 is 17 amino acids long. CDR1 is SGHDN, CDR2 FVKESK, per germline. The ends lost 4 bases at V and 4 bases at J; junction bases unmatched: 8. CDR3 bases: TGTGCCAGCAGCCCTCAACTAGCGGGGGGACCTTACAATGAGCAGTTCTTC. It yields the protein CASSPQLAGGPYNEQFF.

The sample holds many counts of this clonotype. V usage is TRBV7-9 and J usage is TRBJ2-7; possible D gene TRBD2, 6 bases. V lost 2 bases, J lost 7 bases, and 18 bases lay in between. This CDR3 region has 15 residues. Germline CDR1 is SEHNR and CDR2 is FQNEAQ (reference sequence). In DNA form, the CDR3 reads TGTGCCAGCAGCTTAACTCCCAGGAGGGTCGGGGAGCAGTACTTC. Protein: CASSLTPRRVGEQYF. The full variable domain, in which reference TRBV7-9 and TRBJ2-7 provide the parts outside the CDR3, is DTGVSQNPRHKITKRGQNVTFRCDPISEHNRLYWYRQTLGQGPEFLTYFQNEAQLEKSRLLSDRFSAERPKGSFSTLEIQRTEQGDSAMYLCASSLTPRRVGEQYFGPGTRLTVT.

This clonotype was seen at least ten times. The chain joins TRBV3-1 to TRBJ1-2, with 7 bases lining up with TRBD1. The CDR3 spans 13 residues. Trimming cost V 5 bases and J 8 bases; bases outside gene matches: 8. Germline V lookup: CDR1 LGHDT, CDR2 YNNKEL (reference sequence). In DNA form, the CDR3 reads TGTGCCAGCAGCAACAGGGGTAGAGGAGGCTACACCTTC. It translates to CASSNRGRGGYTF.

With regard to this clonotype: A read error may be the cause here, since a much bigger clone is one base away. The genes are TRBV3-1 and TRBJ1-1; D gene ambiguous. The CDR3 runs to 11 residues. Germline assignment: CDR1 LGHDT and CDR2 YNNKEL (reference sequence). The CDR3 is CASSHRSEALF. CDR3 DNA: TGTGCCAGCAGCCATCGATCTGAAGCTCTCTTT.

This clonotype has ten or more counts. V and J are TRBV3-1 and TRBJ2-7; no reliable D call. V dropped 1 base and J dropped 6 bases, with 7 bases sitting between them. The CDR3 is 12 amino acids. Germline assignment: CDR1 LGHDT and CDR2 YNNKEL (reference sequence). CDR3 region: CASSQGVTEQYF. The CDR3 DNA reads as TGTGCCAGCAGCCAAGGGGTCACCGAGCAGTACTTC.